This T cell receptor (beta chain) was documented in a study of shared clonotypes between healthy human individuals. About the study: Two women and three men aged 18 to 49 made up the donors. Study-wide points: With few donors, the genetic and exposure-history diversity represented was limited. Around 5% was the fraction of naive CD4 clonotypes found shared across four donors.

In regard to this clone: Antigen unknown.

The germline V gene has CDR1 SGHRS and CDR2 YFSETQ. The CDR3 has 15 residues. The germline V and J ends were trimmed by 0 bases and 3 bases, with 13 bases remaining between them. Sequencing was performed with immunoSEQ multiplex PCR; in TCRdb, only in-frame clones are kept and a portion is missing. The sample has about 1.5 million clones, 95% to 99% seen once. The specimen sequenced was naive CD4+ T cells sorted from blood. Noted subset: CD45RA+ positively selected. The chain employs TRBV5-1 and TRBJ2-7; tentative D call: TRBD2 (6 bases). This TCR was recovered from a man aged 25 to 45 in good health. DNA of the CDR3: TGCGCCAGCAGCTTGGGTCCGGGAGTGAACTACGAGCAGTACTTC. Residues: CASSLGPGVNYEQYF. Full variable domain (outside the CDR3, taken from reference TRBV5-1 and TRBJ2-7): KAGVTQTPRYLIKTRGQQVTLSCSPISGHRSVSWYQQTPGQGLQFLFEYFSETQRNKGNFPGRFSGRQFSNSRSEMNVSTLELGDSALYLCASSLGPGVNYEQYFGPGTRLTVT.